This TCR beta chain is from a study of blood T cell repertoires in COVID-19. Whole-study context: Collection of acute and convalescent COVID-19 samples took place in the United States, Italy and Spain. In each case, the material was cDNA or gDNA derived from T cells, B-cell-depleted T cells, or PBMCs.

Only in-frame clones appear in the TCRdb table, and some are missing; sequencing was by immunoSEQ multiplex PCR. The table has fewer than 85,000 clones, about 80% seen once; the top ten hold around 28%. CDR1 is SEHNR, CDR2 FQNEAQ, per germline (reference sequence). This CDR3 region has 15 residues. V lost 1 base to trimming and J lost 1 base, with 10 bases between them. The receptor's source is a human donor in a cohort sampled during active COVID-19. The J gene is TRBJ1-1, the V gene TRBV7-9, with TRBD1 as a possible D gene (6 bases). Source material: peripheral blood. The DNA for the CDR3 is TGTGCCAGCAGCTTAGAAGCAGGGGCGAACACTGAAGCTTTCTTT. Translating gives CASSLEAGANTEAFF.